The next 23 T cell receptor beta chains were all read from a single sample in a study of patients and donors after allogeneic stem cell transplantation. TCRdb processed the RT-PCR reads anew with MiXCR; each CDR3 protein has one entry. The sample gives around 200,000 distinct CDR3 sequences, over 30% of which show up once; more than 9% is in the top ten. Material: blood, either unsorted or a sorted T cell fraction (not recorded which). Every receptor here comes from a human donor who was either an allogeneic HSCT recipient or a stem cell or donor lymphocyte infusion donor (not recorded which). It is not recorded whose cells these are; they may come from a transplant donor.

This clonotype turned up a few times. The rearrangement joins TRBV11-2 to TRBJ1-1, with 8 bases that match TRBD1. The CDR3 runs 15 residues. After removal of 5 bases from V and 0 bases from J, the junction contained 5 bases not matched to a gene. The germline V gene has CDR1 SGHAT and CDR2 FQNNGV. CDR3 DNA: TGTGCCAGCAGCCGGACAGGGTTTATGAACACTGAAGCTTTCTTT. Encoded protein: CASSRTGFMNTEAFF.

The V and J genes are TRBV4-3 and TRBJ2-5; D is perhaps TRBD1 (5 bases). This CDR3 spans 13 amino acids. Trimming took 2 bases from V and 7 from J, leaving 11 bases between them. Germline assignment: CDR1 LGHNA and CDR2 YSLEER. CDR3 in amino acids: CASSQMGPGTQYF. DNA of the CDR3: TGCGCCAGCAGCCAAATGGGGCCTGGGACCCAGTACTTC.

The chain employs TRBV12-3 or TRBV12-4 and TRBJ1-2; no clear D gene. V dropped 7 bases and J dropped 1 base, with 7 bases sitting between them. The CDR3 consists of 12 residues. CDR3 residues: CASKERNYGYTF. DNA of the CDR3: TGTGCCAGCAAGGAACGTAACTATGGCTACACCTTC.

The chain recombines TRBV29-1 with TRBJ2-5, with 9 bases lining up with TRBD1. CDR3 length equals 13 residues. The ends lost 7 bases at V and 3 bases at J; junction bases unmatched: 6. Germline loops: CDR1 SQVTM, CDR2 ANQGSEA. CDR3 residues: CSGSTGGEETQYF. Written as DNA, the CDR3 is TGCAGCGGCTCGACAGGGGGGGAAGAGACCCAGTACTTC.

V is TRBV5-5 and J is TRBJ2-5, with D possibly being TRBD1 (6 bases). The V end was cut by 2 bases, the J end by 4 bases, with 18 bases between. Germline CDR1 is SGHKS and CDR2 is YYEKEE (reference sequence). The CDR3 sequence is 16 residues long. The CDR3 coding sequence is TGTGCCAGCAGCTTCGGGACAACCTTGAGGCGAGAGACCCAGTACTTC. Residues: CASSFGTTLRRETQYF. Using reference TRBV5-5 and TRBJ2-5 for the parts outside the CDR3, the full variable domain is DAGVTQSPTHLIKTRGQQVTLRCSPISGHKSVSWYQQVLGQGPQFIFQYYEKEERGRGNFPDRFSARQFPNYSSELNVNALLLGDSALYLCASSFGTTLRRETQYFGPGTRLLVL.

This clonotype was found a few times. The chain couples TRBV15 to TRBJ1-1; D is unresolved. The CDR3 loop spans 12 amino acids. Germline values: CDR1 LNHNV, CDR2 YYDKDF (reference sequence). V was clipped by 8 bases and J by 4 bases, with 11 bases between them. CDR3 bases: TGTGCCACCGGGGAGGGTCCCACTGAAGCTTTCTTT. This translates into CATGEGPTEAFF.

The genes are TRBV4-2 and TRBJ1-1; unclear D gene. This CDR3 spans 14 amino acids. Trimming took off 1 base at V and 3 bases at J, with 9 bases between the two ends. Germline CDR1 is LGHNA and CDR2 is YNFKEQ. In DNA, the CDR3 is TGTGCCAGCAGCCAAGCGGTGACTTACACTGAAGCTTTCTTT. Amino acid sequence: CASSQAVTYTEAFF.

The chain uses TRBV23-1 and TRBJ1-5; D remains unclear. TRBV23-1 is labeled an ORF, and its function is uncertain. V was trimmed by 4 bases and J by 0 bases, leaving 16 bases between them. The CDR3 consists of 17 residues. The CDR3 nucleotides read TGCGCCAGCAGTCGTCGTCCCTCACCTTATAGCAATCAGCCCCAGCATTTT. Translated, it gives CASSRRPSPYSNQPQHF.

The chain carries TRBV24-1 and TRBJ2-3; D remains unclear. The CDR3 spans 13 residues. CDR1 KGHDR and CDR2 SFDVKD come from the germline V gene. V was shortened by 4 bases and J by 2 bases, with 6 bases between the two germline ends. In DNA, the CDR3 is TGTGCCACCAGTGACCCGGCCACAGATACGCAGTATTTT. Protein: CATSDPATDTQYF.

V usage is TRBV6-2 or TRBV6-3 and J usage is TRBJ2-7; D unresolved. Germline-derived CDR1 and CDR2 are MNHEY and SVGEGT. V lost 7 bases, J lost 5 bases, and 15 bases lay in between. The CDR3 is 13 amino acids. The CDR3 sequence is CASTSTPHNEQYF. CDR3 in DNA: TGTGCCAGCACCTCCACCCCCCATAACGAGCAGTACTTC.

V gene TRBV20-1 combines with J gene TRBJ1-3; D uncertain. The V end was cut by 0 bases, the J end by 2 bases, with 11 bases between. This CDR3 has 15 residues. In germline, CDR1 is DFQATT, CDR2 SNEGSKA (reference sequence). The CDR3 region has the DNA TGCAGTGCTAGAGACCCGGGAAATCCTGGAAACACCATATATTTT. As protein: CSARDPGNPGNTIYF.

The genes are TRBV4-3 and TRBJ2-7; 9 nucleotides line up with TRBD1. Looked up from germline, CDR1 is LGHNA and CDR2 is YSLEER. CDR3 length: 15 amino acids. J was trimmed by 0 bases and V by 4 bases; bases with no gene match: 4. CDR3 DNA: TGCGCCAGCAGCCCGGGACAGGGCCCCTCCTACGAGCAGTACTTC. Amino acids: CASSPGQGPSYEQYF.

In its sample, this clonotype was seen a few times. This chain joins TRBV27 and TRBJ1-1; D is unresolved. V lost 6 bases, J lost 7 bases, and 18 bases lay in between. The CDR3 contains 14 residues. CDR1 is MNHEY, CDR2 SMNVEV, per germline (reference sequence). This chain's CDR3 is CASSTLTLSGEAFF. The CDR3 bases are TGTGCCAGCAGCACACTCACCCTCTCGGGTGAAGCTTTCTTT.

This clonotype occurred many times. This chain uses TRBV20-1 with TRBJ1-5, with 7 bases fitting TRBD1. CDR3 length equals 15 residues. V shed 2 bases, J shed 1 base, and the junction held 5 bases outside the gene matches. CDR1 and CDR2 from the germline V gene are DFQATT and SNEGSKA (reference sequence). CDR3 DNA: TGCAGTGCTAGAAGGTCGACAGGGAGCAATCAGCCCCAGCATTTT. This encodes CSARRSTGSNQPQHF.

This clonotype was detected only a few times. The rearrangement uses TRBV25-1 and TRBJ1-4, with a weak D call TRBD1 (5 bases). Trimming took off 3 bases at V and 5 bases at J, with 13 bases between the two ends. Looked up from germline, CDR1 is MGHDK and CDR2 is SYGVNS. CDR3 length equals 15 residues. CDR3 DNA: TGTGCCAGCAGTGAGTGGGGCCAGGGAAATGAAAAACTGTTTTTT. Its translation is CASSEWGQGNEKLFF.

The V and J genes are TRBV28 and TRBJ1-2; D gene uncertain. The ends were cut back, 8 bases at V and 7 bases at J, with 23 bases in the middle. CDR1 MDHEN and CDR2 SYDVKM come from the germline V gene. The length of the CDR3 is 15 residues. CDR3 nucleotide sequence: TGTGCCAGCCGATTCAAGCCCCCCCGGGTATTTGGCTACACCTTC. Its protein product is CASRFKPPRVFGYTF.

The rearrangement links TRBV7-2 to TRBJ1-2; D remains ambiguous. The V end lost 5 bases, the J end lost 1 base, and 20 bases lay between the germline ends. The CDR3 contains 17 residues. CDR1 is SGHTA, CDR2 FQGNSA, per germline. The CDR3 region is CASSPPPRTGRNYGYTF. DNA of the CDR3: TGTGCCAGCAGCCCCCCTCCACGGACTGGACGTAACTATGGCTACACCTTC.

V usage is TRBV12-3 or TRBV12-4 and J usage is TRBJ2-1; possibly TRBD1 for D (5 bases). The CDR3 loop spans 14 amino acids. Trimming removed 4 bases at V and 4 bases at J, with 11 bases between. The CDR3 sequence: CASSSIQVYNEQFF. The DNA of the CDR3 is TGTGCCAGCAGTTCTATACAGGTTTACAATGAGCAGTTCTTC.

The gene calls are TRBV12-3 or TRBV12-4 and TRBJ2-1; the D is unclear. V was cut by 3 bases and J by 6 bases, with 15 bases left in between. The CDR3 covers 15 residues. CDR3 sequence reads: CASSFFGNPTNEQFF. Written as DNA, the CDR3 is TGTGCCAGCAGTTTTTTCGGAAACCCTACCAATGAGCAGTTCTTC.

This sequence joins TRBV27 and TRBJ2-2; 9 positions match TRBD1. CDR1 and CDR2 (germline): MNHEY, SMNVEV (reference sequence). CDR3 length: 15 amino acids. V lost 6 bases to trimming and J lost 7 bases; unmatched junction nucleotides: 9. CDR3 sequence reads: CASRQQGARIGELFF. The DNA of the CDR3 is TGTGCCAGCAGACAACAGGGGGCGCGTATCGGGGAGCTGTTTTTT.

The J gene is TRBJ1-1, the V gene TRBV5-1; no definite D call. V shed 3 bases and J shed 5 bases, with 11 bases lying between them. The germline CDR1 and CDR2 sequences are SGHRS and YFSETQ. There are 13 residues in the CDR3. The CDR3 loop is CASSWAGKTEAFF. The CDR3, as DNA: TGCGCCAGCAGCTGGGCAGGAAAAACTGAAGCTTTCTTT.

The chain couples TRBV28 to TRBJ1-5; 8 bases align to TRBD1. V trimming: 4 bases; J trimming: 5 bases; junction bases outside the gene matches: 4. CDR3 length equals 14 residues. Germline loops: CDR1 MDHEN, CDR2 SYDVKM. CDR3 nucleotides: TGTGCCAGCAGTTCATCAGGGGGCTATCAGCCCCAGCATTTT. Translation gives CASSSSGGYQPQHF.

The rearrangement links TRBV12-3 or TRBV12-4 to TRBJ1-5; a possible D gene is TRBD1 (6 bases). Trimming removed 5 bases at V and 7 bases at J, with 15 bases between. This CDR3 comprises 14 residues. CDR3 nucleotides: TGTGCCAGCAGTGTACAGGGATCGCGACAGCCCCAGCATTTT. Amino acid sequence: CASSVQGSRQPQHF.